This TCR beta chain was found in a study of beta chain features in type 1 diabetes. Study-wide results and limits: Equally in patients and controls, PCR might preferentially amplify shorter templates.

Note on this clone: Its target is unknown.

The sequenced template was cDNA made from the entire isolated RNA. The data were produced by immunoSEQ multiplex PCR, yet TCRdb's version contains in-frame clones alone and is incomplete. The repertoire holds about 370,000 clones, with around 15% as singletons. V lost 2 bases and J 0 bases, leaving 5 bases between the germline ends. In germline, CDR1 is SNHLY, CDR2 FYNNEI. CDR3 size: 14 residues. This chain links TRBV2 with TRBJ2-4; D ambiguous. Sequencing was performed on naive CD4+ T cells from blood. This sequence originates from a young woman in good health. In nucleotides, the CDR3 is TGTGCCAGCAGTGAACCCCTAGCCAAAAACATTCAGTACTTC. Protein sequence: CASSEPLAKNIQYF.